These T cell receptor beta chains were read from a single sample in a study of shared clonotypes between healthy human individuals. Clones were sequenced by immunoSEQ multiplex PCR, and TCRdb holds only the in-frame ones, with some missing. The data hold approximately 980,000 clones, with around three quarters observed a single time. The specimen sequenced was memory CD4+ T cells sorted from blood. These receptors were collected from a man aged 18 to 29 in good health. The CDR3 runs from the conserved cysteine through the conserved F or W. A D gene is named only where the DNA matches it firmly. The size of a clone is reported for some rows only, either as once, few or many, or as a class for expanded clones.

j_call: TRBJ1-2
v_call: TRBV9
clone_size: many
d_call: .
cdr3_aa: CASSEGVQAYGYTF
cdr3_nt: TGTGCCAGCAGCGAGGGCGTGCAGGCCTATGGCTACACCTTC

j_call: TRBJ2-3
v_call: TRBV6-5
clone_size: .
d_call: .
cdr3_aa: CASRGLTGTDTQYF
cdr3_nt: TGTGCCAGCAGGGGGTTAACGGGGACAGATACGCAGTATTTT

j_call: TRBJ1-3
v_call: TRBV15
clone_size: .
d_call: .
cdr3_aa: CATSRDRGSGNTIYF
cdr3_nt: TGTGCCACCAGCAGAGATCGAGGCTCTGGAAACACCATATATTTT

j_call: TRBJ2-5
v_call: TRBV7-9
clone_size: .
d_call: .
cdr3_aa: CASSLVWDRQETQYF
cdr3_nt: TGTGCCAGCAGCTTAGTATGGGACCGCCAAGAGACCCAGTACTTC

j_call: TRBJ2-7
v_call: TRBV28
clone_size: .
d_call: .
cdr3_aa: CASSSLDRRYEQYF
cdr3_nt: TGTGCCAGCAGTAGCCTCGACAGGCGGTACGAGCAGTACTTC

j_call: TRBJ1-2
v_call: TRBV7-9
clone_size: .
d_call: .
cdr3_aa: CASSLNSLYGYTF
cdr3_nt: TGTGCCAGCAGCTTAAACAGCTTATATGGCTACACCTTC

j_call: TRBJ1-4
v_call: TRBV28
clone_size: .
d_call: .
cdr3_aa: CASSFSRADQNEKLFF
cdr3_nt: TGTGCCAGCAGTTTCAGTCGGGCGGACCAAAATGAAAAACTGTTTTTT

j_call: TRBJ2-7
v_call: TRBV6-5
clone_size: .
d_call: TRBD2
cdr3_aa: CASRISSGSSYEQYF
cdr3_nt: TGTGCCAGCAGAATATCTAGCGGGAGTTCCTACGAGCAGTACTTC

j_call: TRBJ2-5
v_call: TRBV11-2
clone_size: .
d_call: .
cdr3_aa: CASSRQRTKETQYF
cdr3_nt: TGTGCCAGCAGCAGACAGCGGACCAAAGAGACCCAGTACTTC

j_call: TRBJ2-7
v_call: TRBV7-2
clone_size: .
d_call: TRBD1
cdr3_aa: CASSPTPGGEQYF
cdr3_nt: TGTGCCAGCAGTCCCACCCCAGGGGGCGAGCAGTACTTC

j_call: TRBJ1-1
v_call: TRBV10-3
clone_size: .
d_call: TRBD1
cdr3_aa: CAIRTGVLNTEAFF
cdr3_nt: TGTGCCATCAGGACAGGGGTCCTGAACACTGAAGCTTTCTTT

j_call: TRBJ1-3
v_call: TRBV6-6
clone_size: .
d_call: .
cdr3_aa: CASSKLTGGTIYF
cdr3_nt: TGTGCCAGCAGTAAGCTAACCGGGGGCACCATATATTTT

j_call: TRBJ2-7
v_call: TRBV9
clone_size: .
d_call: TRBD2
cdr3_aa: CASSVDGGRLDEQYF
cdr3_nt: TGTGCCAGCAGCGTAGATGGCGGGAGGCTCGACGAGCAGTACTTC

j_call: TRBJ1-2
v_call: TRBV19
clone_size: few
d_call: .
cdr3_aa: CASRRKLNYGYTF
cdr3_nt: TGTGCCAGTAGAAGAAAACTTAACTATGGCTACACCTTC